This TCR beta chain derives from a study of T cells in Graves' hyperthyroidism and ophthalmopathy. This clonotype appeared many times. There were TCR beta CDR3 regions amplified from RNA transcripts. The study used the HTBI primer set for a first-round RT-PCR of the TCR CDR3. TCRdb analysed the multiplex PCR reads with MiXCR anew, one entry per CDR3 protein. The table includes a few hundred thousand distinct CDR3 sequences, roughly 13% detected once. Trimming removed 1 base from V and 3 bases from J, with 13 bases in between. The germline CDR1 and CDR2 sequences are SQVTM and ANQGSEA. This CDR3 is built from 14 residues. Together with thyroid ultrasound, orbital computed tomography, serum thyroxine and TRAb, clinical symptoms were used for diagnoses.

The chain joins TRBV29-1 to TRBJ2-7; no clear D. Sequenced: blood. This TCR came from a woman aged 40 to 49 with Graves' ophthalmopathy. For the CDR3, the DNA is TGCAGCGTTGAAGGCCCCGAGGTGGACTACGAGCAGTACTTC. It yields the protein CSVEGPEVDYEQYF.